The source of this T cell receptor (beta chain) is a study of response to subunit inactivated influenza vaccine. TCRdb reprocessed the RT-PCR reads via MiXCR and lists one record per CDR3 protein. The repertoire holds approximately 490,000 distinct CDR3 sequences, with approximately 7.8% as singletons. J was trimmed by 5 bases and V by 1 base; bases with no gene match: 11. CDR1 and CDR2 (germline): LNHNV, YYDKDF (reference sequence). This CDR3 is built from 16 residues. The sequence was obtained from a man in his fifties or sixties who received an inactivated influenza vaccine. The sequences come from PBMCs from blood, collected around 25 months after vaccination. The V and J genes are TRBV15 and TRBJ2-7; 7 bases align to TRBD1. The CDR3: CATSRAPGQSPHEQYF. The CDR3 DNA reads as TGTGCCACCAGCAGAGCCCCGGGACAGAGTCCCCACGAGCAGTACTTC.